This TCR beta chain was sequenced during a study of patients and donors after allogeneic stem cell transplantation. The CDR3 has 12 amino acids. Trimming shortened V by 3 bases and J by 8 bases, and 8 bases separated the two germline ends. Looked up from germline, CDR1 is MDHEN and CDR2 is SYDVKM. This clonotype turned up a few times. TCRdb reprocessed the RT-PCR reads via MiXCR and lists one record per CDR3 protein. The sample lists about 160,000 distinct CDR3 sequences, 24% occurring once. This chain links TRBV28 with TRBJ2-1; D is ambiguous. Sequencing used blood, either unsorted or a sorted T cell fraction (not recorded which). The receptor was isolated from a human donor who was either an allogeneic HSCT recipient or a stem cell or donor lymphocyte infusion donor (not recorded which). It is not recorded whose cells these are; they may come from a transplant donor. The CDR3: CASSFSAYEQFF. CDR3 coding DNA: TGTGCCAGCAGTTTTTCCGCGTATGAGCAGTTCTTC.